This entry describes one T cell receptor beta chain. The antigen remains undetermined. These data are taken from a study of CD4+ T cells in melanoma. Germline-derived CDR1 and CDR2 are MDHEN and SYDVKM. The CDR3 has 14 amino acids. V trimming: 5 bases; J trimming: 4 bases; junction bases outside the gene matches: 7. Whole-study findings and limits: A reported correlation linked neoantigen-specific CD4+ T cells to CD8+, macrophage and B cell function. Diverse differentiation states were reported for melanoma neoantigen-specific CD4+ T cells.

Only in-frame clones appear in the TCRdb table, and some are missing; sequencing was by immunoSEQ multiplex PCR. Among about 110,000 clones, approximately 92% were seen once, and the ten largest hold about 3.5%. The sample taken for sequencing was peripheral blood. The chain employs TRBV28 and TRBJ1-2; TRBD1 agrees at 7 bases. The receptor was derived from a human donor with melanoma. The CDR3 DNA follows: TGTGCCAGCAGTCCCGGGACAGAGATCTATGGCTACACCTTC. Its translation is CASSPGTEIYGYTF.